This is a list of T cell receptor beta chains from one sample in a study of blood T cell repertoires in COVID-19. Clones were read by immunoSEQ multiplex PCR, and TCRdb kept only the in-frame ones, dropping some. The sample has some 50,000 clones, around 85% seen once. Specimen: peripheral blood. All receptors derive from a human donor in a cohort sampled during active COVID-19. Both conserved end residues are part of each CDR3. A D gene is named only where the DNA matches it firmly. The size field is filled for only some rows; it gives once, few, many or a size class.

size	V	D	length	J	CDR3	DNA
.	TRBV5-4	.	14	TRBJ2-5	CASSSRLAKETQYF	TGTGCCAGCAGCTCGCGACTGGCGAAAGAGACCCAGTACTTC
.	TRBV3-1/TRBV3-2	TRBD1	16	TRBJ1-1	CASSSHLGTGETEAFF	TGTGCCAGCAGCAGCCACCTCGGGACAGGGGAGACTGAAGCTTTCTTT
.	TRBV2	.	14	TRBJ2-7	CASSDGRGIYEQYF	TGTGCCAGCAGTGATGGCCGGGGAATTTACGAGCAGTACTTC
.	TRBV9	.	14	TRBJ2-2	CASSVTGSAGELFF	TGTGCCAGCAGCGTAACAGGGTCCGCCGGGGAGCTGTTTTTT
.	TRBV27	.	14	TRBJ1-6	CASKEYRDNSPLHF	TGTGCCAGCAAGGAGTACAGGGATAATTCACCCCTCCACTTT
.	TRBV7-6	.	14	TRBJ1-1	CASSLFSGNTEAFF	TGTGCCAGCAGCTTATTCTCAGGGAACACTGAAGCTTTCTTT
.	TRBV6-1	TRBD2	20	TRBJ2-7	CASSGYPGLAGKLHSYEQYF	TGTGCCAGCAGTGGTTATCCGGGACTAGCGGGGAAGCTGCATTCCTACGAGCAGTACTTC
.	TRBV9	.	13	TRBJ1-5	CASSVDGVQPQHF	TGTGCCAGCAGCGTAGACGGGGTCCAGCCCCAGCATTTT
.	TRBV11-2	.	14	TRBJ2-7	CASSFRDTSYEQYF	TGTGCCAGCAGCTTTCGGGACACCTCCTACGAGCAGTACTTC
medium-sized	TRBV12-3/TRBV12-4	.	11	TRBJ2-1	CASSFNQWQFF	TGTGCCAGCAGTTTCAACCAGTGGCAGTTCTTC
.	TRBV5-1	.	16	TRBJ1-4	CASTQTGGATNEKLFF	TGCGCCAGCACCCAGACGGGGGGAGCAACTAATGAAAAACTGTTTTTT
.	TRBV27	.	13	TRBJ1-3	CASSFRPGNTIYF	TGTGCCAGCAGTTTCAGGCCAGGAAACACCATATATTTT
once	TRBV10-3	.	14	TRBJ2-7	CAISQLRSSYEQYF	TGTGCCATCAGCCAACTCCGAAGCTCCTACGAGCAGTACTTC
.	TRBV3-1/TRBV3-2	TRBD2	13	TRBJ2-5	CASSRGGLETQYF	TGTGCCAGCAGCCGGGGGGGGTTGGAGACCCAGTACTTC
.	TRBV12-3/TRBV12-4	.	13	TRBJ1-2	CASSLGGVYGYTF	TGTGCCAGCAGTTTAGGGGGGGTGTATGGCTACACCTTC
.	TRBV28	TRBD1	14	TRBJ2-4	CASLPGTEKNIQYF	TGTGCCAGCCTTCCCGGGACAGAGAAAAACATTCAGTACTTC
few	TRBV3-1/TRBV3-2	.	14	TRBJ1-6	CASSLRQDNSPLHF	TGTGCCAGCAGCCTGAGACAGGATAATTCACCCCTCCACTTT
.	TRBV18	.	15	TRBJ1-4	CASSPGDGGREKLFF	TGTGCCAGCTCACCAGGGGATGGGGGCCGGGAAAAACTGTTTTTT
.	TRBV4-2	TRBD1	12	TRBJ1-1	CASSQRTGEAFF	TGTGCCAGCAGCCAACGGACAGGGGAAGCTTTCTTT
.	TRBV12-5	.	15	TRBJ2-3	CASGLIGLPTDTQYF	TGTGCTAGTGGTTTGATAGGACTTCCCACAGATACGCAGTATTTT
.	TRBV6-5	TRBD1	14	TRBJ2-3	CASTAGTEDDTQYF	TGTGCCAGCACGGCCGGGACAGAAGATGATACGCAGTATTTT
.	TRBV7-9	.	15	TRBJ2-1	CASSLRLSSYNEQFF	TGTGCCAGCAGCTTGCGGTTGAGCTCCTACAATGAGCAGTTCTTC
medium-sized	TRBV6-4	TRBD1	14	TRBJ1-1	CASSDGTGGTEAFF	TGTGCCAGCAGTGACGGGACAGGGGGCACTGAAGCTTTCTTT
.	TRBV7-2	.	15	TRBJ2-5	CASSLAGAYQETQYF	TGTGCCAGCAGCTTAGCGGGGGCATACCAAGAGACCCAGTACTTC